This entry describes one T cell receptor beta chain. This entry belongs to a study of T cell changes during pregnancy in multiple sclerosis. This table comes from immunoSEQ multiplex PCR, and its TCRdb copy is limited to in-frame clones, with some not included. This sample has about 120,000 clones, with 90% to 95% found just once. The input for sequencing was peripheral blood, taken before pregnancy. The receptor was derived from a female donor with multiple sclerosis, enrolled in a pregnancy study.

The CDR3 DNA reads TGTGCCAGCAGCAAAACGGGGAGCTCCTACAATGAGCAGTTCTTC. As protein: CASSKTGSSYNEQFF. The rearrangement joins TRBV7-3 to TRBJ2-1, with D maybe TRBD2 (5 bases). Germline V gives CDR1 SGHTA, CDR2 FQGTGA. The CDR3 totals 15 residues. V was pared by 5 bases and J by 0 bases, with 11 bases between.